This TCR beta chain was documented in a study of blood T cell repertoires in COVID-19. For the study at large: Spain, Italy and the United States supplied samples that represented acute and convalescent COVID-19.

V gave up 6 bases and J gave up 1 base, with 6 bases separating them. Germline CDR1 reads WNHNN; CDR2 reads SYGVQD (reference sequence). The CDR3 extends over 13 amino acids. Of note for this clone: The sample has other DNA sequences that encode this CDR3 too.

How the authors handled the data: It was from reference gene primer amplification that nucleated cell counts were estimated. Sequencing used immunoSEQ multiplex PCR; TCRdb keeps in-frame clones, though not all of them. Clonal size and the V and J genes are those of that table, whereas D and trimming came from the DNA. The sample holds fewer than 250,000 clones, around 90% seen once. Seattle enrolled patients during active infection and tracked them longitudinally. The clonotype was recovered from a man aged 25-45 years with COVID-19, enrolled during active disease. V usage is TRBV10-1 and J usage is TRBJ2-2; D is uncertain. The source material was peripheral blood. The CDR3 reads CASRQENTGELFF. CDR3 in DNA: TGCGCCAGCAGGCAGGAGAACACCGGGGAGCTGTTTTTT.